This TCR beta chain was profiled in a study of T cells in Graves' hyperthyroidism and ophthalmopathy. Study-level findings and limits: The model forecast ophthalmopathy, anticipating it by a median approximately 6 months before onset. The blood repertoire included most of the expanded thyroid clonotypes above 0.001.

Template material for amplifying TCR beta CDR3 regions consisted of RNA transcripts. A set of HTBI primers served as the primers for a first-round RT-PCR of the TCR CDR3. TCRdb used MiXCR to reprocess the multiplex PCR reads, holding one entry per CDR3 protein. The table includes around 720,000 distinct CDR3 sequences, 35% detected once. The V gene end was trimmed by 8 bases and the J gene end by 2 bases; junction bases not matched to a gene: 8. The germline gives CDR1 MNHEY, CDR2 SVGEGT. The CDR3 totals 14 residues. Pregnant or lactating patients were excluded, as were those with uncontrolled infection or other autoimmune disease. With respect to this clonotype: Its antigen is unknown.

The V call is TRBV6-2 or TRBV6-3, the J call TRBJ2-5; the match to TRBD2 covers 7 bases. The sample taken for sequencing was blood. The receptor was derived from a woman in her forties with Graves' hyperthyroidism. The CDR3 here is CASRAGEPQETQYF. CDR3 nucleotide sequence: TGTGCCAGCCGGGCGGGGGAACCTCAAGAGACCCAGTACTTC.